Listed below are T cell receptor beta chains from one sample, sequenced in a study of blood T cell repertoires in COVID-19. Only in-frame clones appear in the TCRdb table, and some are missing; sequencing was by immunoSEQ multiplex PCR. The sample records approximately 440,000 clones, 88% being singletons. What was sequenced was peripheral blood. Every receptor here comes from a woman aged 45-59 years with COVID-19, enrolled during active disease. The CDR3 runs from the conserved cysteine through the conserved F or W. A D gene is named only where the DNA matches it firmly. Clone size, where shown, is once, few, many, or a class for clones that have expanded.

>TRBV30|NA|NA|TRBJ2-3
TGTGCCGCGATTCGGGAAGGCCTTACGCAGTATTTT
CAAIREGLTQYF
>TRBV11-1|TRBD2|few|TRBJ2-3
TGTGCCAGCAGCAAAAGCCCGGGGGGGGACACAGATACGCAGTATTTT
CASSKSPGGDTDTQYF
>TRBV9|NA|NA|TRBJ2-2
TGTGCCAGCAGCCCTGACACCTTAGCCGGGGAGCTGTTTTTT
CASSPDTLAGELFF
>TRBV28|NA|NA|TRBJ2-2
TGTGCCAGCACCCCATGGGACACGAACACCGGGGAGCTGTTTTTT
CASTPWDTNTGELFF
>TRBV30|NA|NA|TRBJ1-2
TGTGCCTGGAGTGTAGGCAGGGATCACACCTTC
CAWSVGRDHTF
>TRBV7-3|TRBD1|NA|TRBJ1-6
TGTGCCAGCAGCTTGGGGACAGGAGACTCACCCCTCCACTTT
CASSLGTGDSPLHF
>TRBV15|NA|NA|TRBJ1-4
TGTGCCACCTACCACAGGAGAGGGGGTATGCGGGAAAAACTGTTTTTT
CATYHRRGGMREKLFF
>TRBV6-1|NA|NA|TRBJ2-1
TGTGCCAGCAGTGAACTATCTCTTATACCAACCTACAATGAGCAGTTCTTC
CASSELSLIPTYNEQFF
>TRBV10-3|TRBD1|NA|TRBJ2-7
TGTGCCATCAGGCCGGGACAGGGTGACGAGCAGTACTTC
CAIRPGQGDEQYF
>TRBV29-1|NA|few|TRBJ1-2
TGCAGCGGCCTTAGCGATAACTATGGCTACACCTTC
CSGLSDNYGYTF
>TRBV12-3/TRBV12-4|NA|once|TRBJ2-7
TGTGCCAGCAGTTTTGGGCAGTTTGGGGAGCAGTACTTC
CASSFGQFGEQYF
>TRBV19|NA|NA|TRBJ2-3
TGTGCCAGTAGTCCCTCGGCAGATACGCAGTATTTT
CASSPSADTQYF
>TRBV18|NA|NA|TRBJ1-5
TGTGCCAGCTCAGCAGATAATCAGCCCCAGCATTTT
CASSADNQPQHF
>TRBV5-6|NA|NA|TRBJ1-6
TGTGCCAGCAGCATTGGCGGGGTCGGGACTTCACCCCTCCACTTT
CASSIGGVGTSPLHF